This entry describes one TCR beta chain. CDR1 and CDR2 from the germline V gene are SGHTA and FQGNSA. This CDR3 spans 16 amino acids. V was trimmed by 5 bases and J by 2 bases, leaving 19 bases between them. This entry comes from a study of OX40 agonist ivuxolimab in advanced cancers. Sequencing used immunoSEQ multiplex PCR; TCRdb keeps in-frame clones, though not all of them. The data show around 29,000 clones, around 86% seen once. The chain combines TRBV7-2 with TRBJ2-7; a weak D match, TRBD1 (6 bases). The sequencing used CD4+ or CD8+ T cells sorted from blood, collected in a trial of the OX40 agonist ivuxolimab. This sequence was found in an adult with an advanced solid tumor such as melanoma, head and neck, liver or kidney cancer. CDR3 amino acids: CASSAQRTAKPYEQYF. As DNA, the CDR3 is TGTGCCAGCAGCGCCCAGAGGACAGCAAAACCCTACGAGCAGTACTTC.